One sample yielded the 29 T cell receptor beta chains listed below, sequenced in a study of T cells in tuberculosis. Here immunoSEQ multiplex PCR was the method, and the copy in TCRdb shows in-frame clones only, minus some. The data show 20,000 to 25,000 clones, with 75% to 90% seen just once and roughly 14% held by the top ten. Material: PBMCs. These receptors came from a donor aged 5 to 30 with latent tuberculosis or without tuberculosis infection.

This chain connects TRBV2 to TRBJ1-4; no clear D gene. The CDR3 contains 14 residues. V lost 0 bases and J lost 1, with 3 bases in between. Germline V lookup: CDR1 SNHLY, CDR2 FYNNEI. Written as DNA, the CDR3 is TGTGCCAGCAGTGAAGCGCGAACTAATGAAAAACTGTTTTTT. It specifies CASSEARTNEKLFF. Together with reference TRBV2 and TRBJ1-4, the CDR3 gives the full variable domain: EPEVTQTPSHQVTQMGQEVILRCVPISNHLYFYWYRQILGQKVEFLVSFYNNEISEKSEIFDDQFSVERPDGSNFTLKIRSTKLEDSAMYFCASSEARTNEKLFFGSGTQLSVL.

This clone turned up a few times. The genes are TRBV18 and TRBJ1-5; D remains unclear. The CDR3 consists of 15 residues. Germline CDR1 is KGHSH and CDR2 is LQKENI. The germline V and J ends were trimmed by 3 bases and 2 bases, with 11 bases remaining between them. The CDR3 DNA is TGTGCCAGCTCACCGGTGTGGGAGGGCAATCAGCCCCAGCATTTT. As protein: CASSPVWEGNQPQHF.

The rearrangement joins TRBV19 to TRBJ1-5, with TRBD1 matching over 9 bases. CDR1 LNHDA and CDR2 SQIVND come from the germline V gene (reference sequence). The CDR3 contains 15 residues. V was clipped by 3 bases and J by 7 bases; unmatched bases: 7. As DNA, the CDR3 is TGTGCCAGTAGTATTCCAGGGACAGGGCAACAGCCCCAGCATTTT. Translating it yields CASSIPGTGQQPQHF.

The count of this clone is one. The rearrangement joins TRBV2 to TRBJ1-3; D not certain. Trimming stripped 1 base from V and 4 bases from J, with 5 bases between. The CDR3 contains 13 residues. Germline CDR1 and CDR2: SNHLY and FYNNEI. In DNA form, the CDR3 reads TGTGCCAGCAGTGAAGGAGAGGGAAACACCATATATTTT. Its translation: CASSEGEGNTIYF.

The chain is built from TRBV25-1 and TRBJ2-7, with D maybe TRBD1 (6 bases). CDR3 length: 12 residues. Germline assignment: CDR1 MGHDK and CDR2 SYGVNS. V lost 9 bases and J 3 bases, leaving 12 bases between the germline ends. CDR3 region: CASENRVYEQYF. DNA of the CDR3: TGTGCCAGTGAGAACAGGGTCTACGAGCAGTACTTC.

The CDR3 nucleotides are TGTGCCAGCAGCTTGACAGGGGGCGCGCCGGGAAACACCATATATTTT. It codes for CASSLTGGAPGNTIYF. J is TRBJ1-3 and V is TRBV7-2; 10 bases are a match to TRBD1. The CDR3 has 16 residues. V was pared by 3 bases and J by 4 bases, with 6 bases of the junction left unmatched. CDR1 is SGHTA and CDR2 is FQGNSA in the germline V gene. The full variable domain, completed using reference TRBV7-2 and TRBJ1-3, is GAGVSQSPSNKVTEKGKDVELRCDPISGHTALYWYRQSLGQGLEFLIYFQGNSAPDKSGLPSDRFSAERTGGSVSTLTIQRTQQEDSAVYLCASSLTGGAPGNTIYFGEGSWLTVV.

The rearrangement links TRBV4-3 to TRBJ1-2; weak D call: TRBD1 (5 bases). Trimming stripped 0 bases from V and 1 base from J, with 15 bases between. The CDR3 is 17 residues long. CDR1 and CDR2 (germline): LGHNA, YSLEER. CDR3 amino acids: CASSQDRWGRSNYGYTF. Here the CDR3 DNA reads TGCGCCAGCAGCCAAGATCGTTGGGGCCGGAGTAACTATGGCTACACCTTC.

This chain links TRBV6-5 with TRBJ1-2, with 9 bases aligning to TRBD1. The germline V gene has CDR1 MNHEY and CDR2 SVGAGI. Trimming took 7 bases from V and 1 from J; bases not matched to a gene: 7. This CDR3 comprises 15 residues. CDR3 sequence reads: CASTLRTGDNYGYTF. CDR3 DNA sequence: TGTGCCAGCACTCTGAGGACAGGGGATAACTATGGCTACACCTTC.

This chain joins TRBV7-8 and TRBJ2-7, with D possibly being TRBD1 (6 bases). Trimming left V 1 base short and J 6 bases short, with 13 bases between. The CDR3 consists of 14 residues. The germline V gene encodes CDR1 SGHVS and CDR2 FQNEAQ. This CDR3 reads CASSLGQGNGEQYF. The CDR3 nucleotides are TGTGCCAGCAGCTTAGGGCAGGGGAACGGCGAGCAGTACTTC.

The chain is built from TRBV6-5 and TRBJ2-3; 10 nucleotides line up with TRBD1. V shed 0 bases, J shed 7 bases, and the junction held 4 bases outside the gene matches. There are 15 residues in the CDR3. Looked up from germline, CDR1 is MNHEY and CDR2 is SVGAGI. CDR3 nucleotides: TGTGCCAGCAGTTACTCGGGACAGGGGCTGAATACGCAGTATTTT. As protein: CASSYSGQGLNTQYF.

This sequence joins TRBV4-3 and TRBJ1-2; perhaps TRBD1 as D (6 bases). V was pared by 5 bases and J by 8 bases, with 18 bases between. CDR3 length equals 14 residues. Germline CDR1 LGHNA, CDR2 YSLEER. CDR3 amino acids: CASSEGGSGWGYTF. In DNA form, the CDR3 reads TGCGCCAGCAGCGAGGGGGGGAGTGGATGGGGCTACACCTTC.

CDR3 in amino acids: CASSGGTGITEAFF. The CDR3 coding sequence is TGTGCCAGCAGTGGCGGGACAGGGATCACTGAAGCTTTCTTT. The chain is built from TRBV6-5 and TRBJ1-1; TRBD1 matches at 9 bases. The CDR3 spans 14 residues. V shed 5 bases, J shed 4 bases, and the junction held 5 bases outside the gene matches. Looked up from germline, CDR1 is MNHEY and CDR2 is SVGAGI.

This rearrangement joins TRBV5-8 to TRBJ2-1; a possible D gene is TRBD2 (5 bases). Germline V CDR1 and CDR2: SGHTS, YDEGEE. V was trimmed by 0 bases and J by 2 bases, leaving 12 bases between them. The CDR3 spans 16 residues. In DNA, the CDR3 is TGTGCCAGCAGCTTGGCCGCGACTACCGCCTACAATGAGCAGTTCTTC. This encodes CASSLAATTAYNEQFF.

The gene calls are TRBV4-1 and TRBJ1-1; 8 bases align to TRBD1. Germline trimming cut 0 bases from V and 9 bases from J; bases unmatched to any gene: 3. The CDR3 consists of 13 residues. Germline values: CDR1 MGHRA, CDR2 YSYEKL. CDR3 sequence reads: CASSQDRTGKAFF. The CDR3, as DNA: TGCGCCAGCAGCCAAGATCGGACAGGGAAAGCTTTCTTT.

The chain has TRBV6-5 and TRBJ1-2; the D gene is possibly TRBD1 (6 bases). Trimming cost V 5 bases and J 2 bases, with 9 bases left between them. Germline-derived CDR1 and CDR2 are MNHEY and SVGAGI. The CDR3 totals 13 residues. The CDR3 loop reads CASSRTVNYGYTF. In nucleotides, the CDR3 is TGTGCCAGCAGTAGGACAGTGAACTATGGCTACACCTTC.

This chain joins TRBV2 and TRBJ2-2; 7 nucleotides align to TRBD1. Trimming took 7 bases from V and 2 from J; bases not matched to a gene: 4. Germline CDR1 and CDR2: SNHLY and FYNNEI. CDR3 length equals 14 residues. DNA for the CDR3: TGTGCCAGCACCACAGGGGTCAACACCGGGGAGCTGTTTTTT. It specifies CASTTGVNTGELFF.

The chain links TRBV7-3 to TRBJ1-6, with no clear D. Between the trimmed V and J ends, which lost 1 base and 7 bases, there was a span of 8 bases. The germline V gene encodes CDR1 SGHTA and CDR2 FQGTGA. There are 14 residues in the CDR3. CDR3 in amino acids: CASSLKAVNSPLHF. CDR3 DNA sequence: TGTGCCAGCAGCTTAAAGGCGGTCAATTCACCCCTCCACTTT.

The rearrangement joins TRBV19 to TRBJ2-5; 8 positions match TRBD2. Germline V CDR1 and CDR2: LNHDA, SQIVND (reference sequence). CDR3 length: 15 residues. Germline trimming cut 5 bases from V and 1 base from J; bases unmatched to any gene: 6. CDR3 sequence (DNA): TGTGCCAGTAGTTCCCCGGGGGGGCTCCAAGAGACCCAGTACTTC. Translating gives CASSSPGGLQETQYF.

CDR3 residues: CAISDPVAGVYEQYF. The CDR3 nucleotides are TGTGCCATCAGTGACCCGGTAGCGGGCGTTTACGAGCAGTACTTC. The V gene is TRBV10-3, the J gene TRBJ2-7; TRBD2 aligns across 7 bases. CDR1 and CDR2 from the germline V gene are ENHRY and SYGVKD. The CDR3 spans 15 residues. The V gene end was trimmed by 3 bases and the J gene end by 4 bases; junction bases not matched to a gene: 9.

The J gene is TRBJ2-1, the V gene TRBV11-2; 10 bases are shared with TRBD1. The CDR3 runs to 16 residues. V shed 4 bases, J shed 3 bases, and the junction held 6 bases outside the gene matches. Germline CDR1 is SGHAT and CDR2 is FQNNGV. The CDR3 DNA is TGTGCCAGCAGCTCGTTAAGGGACAGGGGCTACAATGAGCAGTTCTTC. Its translation: CASSSLRDRGYNEQFF.

The V gene is TRBV10-3, the J gene TRBJ1-2, with TRBD1 matching 11 bases. Losses at the gene ends were 7 bases for V and 0 bases for J; bases not matched to a gene: 10. Germline V lookup: CDR1 ENHRY, CDR2 SYGVKD. CDR3 length: 17 amino acids. The CDR3 region has the DNA TGTGCCATCAACACCCGGGACAGGGGGGGTTCTAACTATGGCTACACCTTC. It specifies CAINTRDRGGSNYGYTF.

Here the CDR3 DNA reads TGTGCCAGTAGTGGGCCCGGGGACAGAGCCTACAATGAGCAGTTCTTC. Amino acid sequence: CASSGPGDRAYNEQFF. V and J are TRBV19 and TRBJ2-1; 7 bases align to TRBD1. CDR3 length: 16 residues. Germline V gives CDR1 LNHDA, CDR2 SQIVND (reference sequence). V lost 5 bases and J lost 2; bases outside the gene matches: 9.

This chain links TRBV5-1 with TRBJ2-5, with D possibly TRBD2 on 7 matching bases. CDR3 length: 15 residues. The germline V gene encodes CDR1 SGHRS and CDR2 YFSETQ. Trimming took 5 bases from V and 2 from J, leaving 16 bases between them. The CDR3 DNA sequence: TGCGCCAGCAGTCATGGGGAGGGGGGTCAAGAGACCCAGTACTTC. It specifies CASSHGEGGQETQYF.

This chain links TRBV2 with TRBJ2-3, with 7 bases identical to TRBD1. From germline, CDR1 is SNHLY and CDR2 FYNNEI. The CDR3 is made up of 15 amino acids. V was clipped by 4 bases and J by 6 bases; unmatched bases: 10. CDR3 DNA sequence: TGTGCCAGCAGTGGTCTGACAGGGCCGGAGGATACGCAGTATTTT. This translates into CASSGLTGPEDTQYF.

The gene calls are TRBV2 and TRBJ1-2; D call uncertain. Trimming cost V 7 bases and J 4 bases, with 10 bases left between them. The CDR3 extends over 12 amino acids. Germline CDR1 and CDR2: SNHLY and FYNNEI. This CDR3 reads CASTRVTYGYTF. DNA of the CDR3: TGTGCCAGCACTCGCGTTACCTATGGCTACACCTTC.

The chain links TRBV29-1 to TRBJ1-4, with D uncertain. Per the germline V gene, CDR1 is SQVTM and CDR2 is ANQGSEA. The CDR3 sequence is 13 residues long. Deletions cut 6 bases from V and 7 bases from J, with 15 bases between. CDR3 sequence reads: CSVYDRASEKLFF. In DNA, the CDR3 is TGCAGCGTATACGACCGAGCTAGTGAAAAACTGTTTTTT.

This chain joins TRBV25-1 and TRBJ1-5, with TRBD1 as a possible D gene (5 bases). V lost 6 bases, J lost 11 bases, and 17 bases lay in between. Germline assignment: CDR1 MGHDK and CDR2 SYGVNS. This CDR3 region has 13 residues. The CDR3 sequence: CASSSTDTGAQHF. The DNA of the CDR3 is TGTGCCAGCAGCTCGACAGACACGGGGGCCCAGCATTTT.

The rearrangement links TRBV9 to TRBJ1-2; no clear D. The CDR3 runs 13 residues. Trimming cost V 0 bases and J 7 bases, with 10 bases left between them. Germline lookup yields CDR1 SGDLS and CDR2 YYNGEE. The CDR3, as DNA: TGTGCCAGCAGCGTAGCTTTGCAAGCTGGCTACACCTTC. Translated: CASSVALQAGYTF.

For the CDR3, the DNA is TGTGCCAGCAGCCTTAGTCTCCGTGCAGGACAGGGTCCGGTCGAGCAGTACTTC. It translates to CASSLSLRAGQGPVEQYF. This sequence joins TRBV7-2 and TRBJ2-7; 8 bases agree with TRBD1. The germline V gene encodes CDR1 SGHTA and CDR2 FQGNSA. Trimming removed 5 bases from V and 6 bases from J; junction bases left unmatched: 21. The CDR3 contains 18 residues.